Following are 23 T cell receptor beta chains from one sample sequenced in a study of T-cell memory formation after mild COVID-19. One entry per CDR3 protein results from TCRdb running MiXCR on the 5' RACE reads. The sample consists of 200,000 to 300,000 distinct CDR3 sequences, 15% of them appearing once. The sequencing sample was made of PBMCs or a T cell subset sorted from them (not recorded which). The receptors here all came from an adult woman who had mild COVID-19 (a few samples of this study predate the infection). Cell type and time point are not known.

This clonotype was picked up a small number of times. This chain links TRBV7-9 with TRBJ1-1, with 10 positions matching TRBD1. Germline V gene lookup returns CDR1 SEHNR and CDR2 FQNEAQ (reference sequence). V shed 5 bases and J 0 bases; nucleotides not matched to a gene: 6. This CDR3 contains 16 residues. The CDR3 region is CASSPRQGALNTEAFF. CDR3 in DNA: TGTGCCAGCAGCCCGAGACAGGGGGCGCTGAACACTGAAGCTTTCTTT.

A note on this clonotype: Germline and junction disagree at one end, which may indicate a read error. CDR3 nucleotides: TGTGCCCGCAGCTTGGACCCATCTAGCCCTGAAGCTTTCTTT. It encodes CARSLDPSSPEAFF. This chain joins TRBV5-4 and TRBJ1-1; D unresolved. The CDR3 consists of 14 residues. In germline, CDR1 is SGHNT, CDR2 YYREEE (reference sequence).

This clonotype was counted only a few times. This chain uses TRBV5-1 with TRBJ1-1; the D is unclear. The CDR3 is 14 residues long. Germline lookup yields CDR1 SGHRS and CDR2 YFSETQ. The V end was cut by 0 bases, the J end by 0 bases, with 6 bases between. CDR3 protein: CASSLVGVNTEAFF. CDR3 bases: TGCGCCAGCAGCTTGGTAGGAGTGAACACTGAAGCTTTCTTT.

The chain joins TRBV6-5 to TRBJ1-2; 8 bases align to TRBD1. Germline CDR1 MNHEY, CDR2 SVGAGI. The CDR3 spans 13 residues. The junction had 5 bases not matched to a gene; V was cut back by 3 bases and J by 8 bases. The CDR3 is CASSYRTGIGYTF. The CDR3, as DNA: TGTGCCAGCAGTTATAGGACAGGGATCGGCTACACCTTC.

This clonotype was seen ten or more times. In DNA form, the CDR3 reads TGTGCCAGCAGCTTAGGGACTACTCTCACAGATACGCAGTATTTT. It yields the protein CASSLGTTLTDTQYF. The chain couples TRBV7-2 to TRBJ2-3; tentatively, D is TRBD2 (6 bases). The V and J ends lost 1 base and 2 bases respectively, with 10 bases between them. The V gene's germline CDR1 is SGHTA and CDR2 FQGNSA. This CDR3 has 15 residues.

V is TRBV7-2 and J is TRBJ2-3; 8 bases fit TRBD2. With 5 bases clipped from V and 4 bases from J, the junction kept 11 bases outside the gene matches. CDR1 is SGHTA, CDR2 FQGNSA, per germline. This CDR3 spans 16 amino acids. This CDR3 is CASSPAGTRVADTQYF. CDR3 DNA: TGTGCCAGCAGCCCTGCCGGGACTAGAGTTGCAGATACGCAGTATTTT.

The chain is built from TRBV15 and TRBJ1-1; D remains ambiguous. Germline values: CDR1 LNHNV, CDR2 YYDKDF (reference sequence). The CDR3 covers 13 residues. Trimming stripped 3 bases from V and 6 bases from J, with 11 bases between. CDR3 DNA: TGTGCCACCAGCAGCCAAAAGGGATCTGAAGCTTTCTTT. It yields the protein CATSSQKGSEAFF. The full variable domain, with the rest looked up from reference TRBV15 and TRBJ1-1, is DAMVIQNPRYQVTQFGKPVTLSCSQTLNHNVMYWYQQKSSQAPKLLFHYYDKDFNNEADTPDNFQSRRPNTSFCFLDIRSPGLGDTAMYLCATSSQKGSEAFFGQGTRLTVV.

This clonotype was detected a few times. CDR3 loop: CASRGAQGRGSPLHF. The DNA of the CDR3 is TGTGCCAGCAGAGGGGCACAAGGACGGGGTTCACCCCTCCACTTT. This rearrangement joins TRBV27 to TRBJ1-6; D perhaps matches TRBD1 (5 bases). The CDR3 consists of 15 residues. CDR1 and CDR2 from the germline V gene are MNHEY and SMNVEV (reference sequence). V lost 6 bases and J lost 9, with 18 bases in between.

This chain links TRBV5-1 with TRBJ2-7, with TRBD2 identical over 10 bases. This CDR3 contains 16 residues. Germline CDR1 reads SGHRS; CDR2 reads YFSETQ. With V trimmed by 1 base and J by 2 bases, 6 bases remained unmatched. The CDR3 nucleotides are TGCGCCAGCAGCTTGTCCCCTAGCGGGAGCGCCTACGAGCAGTACTTC. Encoded protein: CASSLSPSGSAYEQYF.

This CDR3 reads CASSLSSGGTDTQYF. The CDR3 nucleotides are TGTGCCAGCAGCTTATCATCCGGGGGGACAGATACGCAGTATTTT. The genes are TRBV7-3 and TRBJ2-3; 7 bases map to TRBD2. The CDR3 totals 15 residues. Germline CDR1 SGHTA, CDR2 FQGTGA. Trimming removed 2 bases from V and 3 bases from J; junction bases left unmatched: 5.

The rearrangement uses TRBV3-1 and TRBJ1-2; unclear D gene. Trimming left V 1 base short and J 8 bases short, with 11 bases between. The CDR3 extends over 13 amino acids. Looked up from germline, CDR1 is LGHDT and CDR2 is YNNKEL (reference sequence). CDR3 in DNA: TGTGCCAGCAGCCAAGGGGCTGTAGGGGGCTACACCTTC. It translates to CASSQGAVGGYTF.

This clonotype was detected only a few times. The chain employs TRBV24-1 and TRBJ1-4; 7 bases map to TRBD1. Germline V gene sequence: CDR1 KGHDR, CDR2 SFDVKD. CDR3 length: 16 amino acids. V trimming: 3 bases; J trimming: 8 bases; junction bases outside the gene matches: 11. The CDR3 spells CATSDTRGGDREKLFF. For the CDR3, the DNA is TGTGCCACCAGTGATACCAGGGGGGGAGATCGCGAAAAACTGTTTTTT.

This clonotype was recorded a few times. V gene TRBV5-1 combines with J gene TRBJ2-7; 9 bases agree with TRBD2. The germline CDR1 and CDR2 sequences are SGHRS and YFSETQ. Trimming at V came to 0 bases and at J to 2 bases, leaving 12 bases not matched to a gene. CDR3 length: 18 amino acids. CDR3 amino acids: CASSLVESAGGLTYEQYF. The CDR3, as DNA: TGCGCCAGCAGCTTGGTGGAGTCTGCGGGGGGGCTCACCTACGAGCAGTACTTC.

The chain uses TRBV7-2 and TRBJ2-1, with 13 bases aligning to TRBD2. Germline V gives CDR1 SGHTA, CDR2 FQGNSA. V gave up 4 bases and J gave up 6 bases; unmatched junction bases: 6. The CDR3 consists of 16 residues. CDR3 DNA sequence: TGTGCCAGCAGCTCAAGACTAGCGGGAGGCTTCAATGAGCAGTTCTTC. Translating gives CASSSRLAGGFNEQFF.

Many counts were recorded for this clonotype. The chain uses TRBV5-1 and TRBJ2-3; 8 bases line up with TRBD1. V dropped 3 bases and J dropped 1; count of bases not matched to a gene: 4. Germline V gene sequence: CDR1 SGHRS, CDR2 YFSETQ. The CDR3 extends over 15 amino acids. DNA for the CDR3: TGCGCCAGCAGCTCGGGGACAGGCGGCACAGATACGCAGTATTTT. It encodes CASSSGTGGTDTQYF.

This chain joins TRBV7-7 and TRBJ2-2, with 11 bases identical to TRBD2. The CDR3 spans 15 residues. Trimming cost V 5 bases and J 6 bases; bases outside gene matches: 5. Germline lookup yields CDR1 SSHAT and CDR2 FNYEAQ (reference sequence). The chain's CDR3 is CASSVSGGAAGELFF. The DNA for the CDR3 is TGTGCCAGCAGCGTTAGCGGGGGGGCTGCCGGGGAGCTGTTTTTT. Filled out from reference TRBV7-7 and TRBJ2-2, the complete variable domain reads GAGVSQSPRYKVTKRGQDVTLRCDPISSHATLYWYQQALGQGPEFLTYFNYEAQPDKSGLPSDRFSAERPEGSISTLTIQRTEQRDSAMYRCASSVSGGAAGELFFGEGSRLTVL.

A few counts support this clonotype. J is TRBJ1-6 and V is TRBV27; D uncertain. Trimming shortened V by 2 bases and J by 5 bases, and 7 bases separated the two germline ends. Germline lookup yields CDR1 MNHEY and CDR2 SMNVEV (reference sequence). The CDR3 is 14 amino acids. CDR3: CASSLMGNNSPLHF. CDR3 DNA sequence: TGTGCCAGCAGTTTAATGGGGAATAATTCACCCCTCCACTTT.

This clonotype was counted between two and nine times. In DNA form, the CDR3 reads TGCGCCAGCAGCTTGGAGACTAGCGGGGGCCGAACACTGTTCTTC. Translation: CASSLETSGGRTLFF. The V call is TRBV5-1, the J call TRBJ2-1, with TRBD2 matching over 12 bases. CDR3 size: 15 residues. Trimming took 0 bases from V and 15 from J; bases not matched to a gene: 10. Germline V gene sequence: CDR1 SGHRS, CDR2 YFSETQ. Filled out from reference TRBV5-1 and TRBJ2-1, the complete variable domain reads KAGVTQTPRYLIKTRGQQVTLSCSPISGHRSVSWYQQTPGQGLQFLFEYFSETQRNKGNFPGRFSGRQFSNSRSEMNVSTLELGDSALYLCASSLETSGGRTLFFGPGTRLTVL.

The J gene is TRBJ1-5, the V gene TRBV5-1, with D maybe TRBD1 (6 bases). The germline V and J ends were trimmed by 4 bases and 5 bases, with 16 bases remaining between them. Germline lookup yields CDR1 SGHRS and CDR2 YFSETQ. The CDR3 totals 15 residues. The CDR3 region has the DNA TGCGCCAGCAGCACCCTACCGGGACAAGATCAGCCCCAGCATTTT. As protein: CASSTLPGQDQPQHF.

The chain uses TRBV6-5 and TRBJ1-5; perhaps TRBD1 as D (5 bases). V was clipped by 2 bases and J by 4 bases, with 9 bases between them. Germline assignment: CDR1 MNHEY and CDR2 SVGAGI. The CDR3 sequence is 14 residues long. CDR3 region: CASSYDSLNQPQHF. The CDR3 DNA follows: TGTGCCAGCAGTTACGACAGCTTAAATCAGCCCCAGCATTTT.

The J gene is TRBJ2-5, the V gene TRBV5-1; TRBD2 matches at 11 bases. V was clipped by 1 base and J by 2 bases; unmatched bases: 4. CDR1 and CDR2 (germline): SGHRS, YFSETQ. This CDR3 has 16 residues. The CDR3 coding sequence is TGCGCCAGCAGCTTGCAGCTAGCGGGGGGTCAAGAGACCCAGTACTTC. Amino acids: CASSLQLAGGQETQYF.

The genes are TRBV19 and TRBJ1-1; 7 nucleotides match TRBD1. In germline, CDR1 is LNHDA, CDR2 SQIVND (reference sequence). The V gene end was trimmed by 4 bases and the J gene end by 7 bases; junction bases not matched to a gene: 6. There are 13 residues in the CDR3. The CDR3 loop is CASSTYRDSEAFF. CDR3 DNA: TGTGCCAGTAGTACCTACCGGGACAGTGAAGCTTTCTTT.

This clonotype has just a few counts. The chain couples TRBV6-5 to TRBJ1-1; D is ambiguous. V was shortened by 0 bases and J by 4 bases, with 12 bases between the two germline ends. CDR1 and CDR2 (germline): MNHEY, SVGAGI. The CDR3 has 15 amino acids. CDR3 protein: CASSYSLLDPTEAFF. The CDR3 bases are TGTGCCAGCAGTTACTCTCTTCTGGATCCCACTGAAGCTTTCTTT.